The clone carrying this T cell receptor beta chain appeared a few times. Its specificity is unknown. The data derive from a study of T-cell memory formation after mild COVID-19. Points from the study as a whole: Mainly CM and EM harbored the contracting CD4+ clones; mainly EMRA harbored the CD8+ ones.

The germline CDR1 and CDR2 sequences are LNHNV and YYDKDF (reference sequence). CDR3 size: 13 residues. The ends were cut back, 6 bases at V and 1 base at J, with 9 bases in the middle. TCRdb used MiXCR to reprocess the 5' RACE reads, holding one entry per CDR3 protein. Found here are roughly 300,000 distinct CDR3 sequences, approximately 8.4% of them singletons; the top ten hold about 20%. This clonotype was sampled from a man aged 18 to 30 who had mild COVID-19 (a few samples of this study predate the infection). Cell type and time point are not known. The rearrangement uses TRBV15 and TRBJ1-1; tentative D call: TRBD1 (5 bases). The sequenced sample was PBMCs or a T cell subset sorted from them (not recorded which). The CDR3 DNA is TGTGCCACCAGAATTGACAGGAACACTGAAGCTTTCTTT. This sequence encodes CATRIDRNTEAFF. The variable domain in full, completed from reference TRBV15 and TRBJ1-1, reads DAMVIQNPRYQVTQFGKPVTLSCSQTLNHNVMYWYQQKSSQAPKLLFHYYDKDFNNEADTPDNFQSRRPNTSFCFLDIRSPGLGDTAMYLCATRIDRNTEAFFGQGTRLTVV.